Described below is a single T cell receptor (beta chain) sequence and its context. This record belongs to a study of blood T cell repertoires in COVID-19. Overall study context: Acute-phase and convalescent COVID-19 samples originated in the United States, Italy and Spain. Nucleic acid was either cDNA or gDNA, and it came from T cells, B-cell-depleted T cells, or PBMCs.

Per the original data handling: Researchers report that nucleated cell counts were estimated from reference gene primer amplification. Data came from immunoSEQ multiplex PCR; TCRdb stores just in-frame clones and leaves some out. V and J calls and clone size come straight from that table; D and trimming were deduced from the DNA. The top ten clones hold just under 3% of a sample with some 340,000 clones, around four fifths of them seen once. Germline loops: CDR1 LNHDA, CDR2 SQIVND (reference sequence). This CDR3 region has 14 residues. V was clipped by 3 bases and J by 5 bases, with 8 bases between them.

The V call is TRBV19, the J call TRBJ1-6; D is undetermined. The sequenced material came from peripheral blood. This receptor was identified in a young man with active or convalescent COVID-19. The CDR3 region has the DNA TGTGCCAGTAGTATGGTAGTCGATAATTCACCCCTCCACTTT. Translating it yields CASSMVVDNSPLHF.